The rows below give T cell receptor beta chains drawn from one sample of a study of persistence of HIV-infected CD4 T cells. Produced via immunoSEQ multiplex PCR; TCRdb's table is partial and in-frame only. The table has tens of thousands of clones, 88% seen once. These TCRs are of unknown antigen specificity. This specimen consisted of CD4+ T cells sorted from PBMCs after roughly 18-hour stimulation, obtained from a patient who received antiretroviral therapy. Receptors originate from an adult woman with HIV who was CMV-seropositive. CDR3s include the opening cysteine and the closing phenylalanine or tryptophan. D genes are given only for firm matches. Not all rows give a size; the values are once, few, many and, for expanded clones, a class.

TRBD2,15,TRBJ2-7,TRBV7-8,.,CASSLTGGRTYEQYF,TGTGCCAGCAGCTTAACGGGGGGGCGCACCTACGAGCAGTACTTC
.,15,TRBJ1-6,TRBV7-8,.,CASSLDTAANSPLHF,TGTGCCAGCAGCTTAGACACGGCAGCTAATTCACCCCTCCACTTT
.,17,TRBJ1-3,TRBV19,.,CASSPSYGRSSGNTIYF,TGTGCCAGTAGTCCGAGTTATGGACGGAGCTCTGGAAACACCATATATTTT
.,16,TRBJ1-2,TRBV7-8,.,CASSSVSGGNSGGYTF,TGTGCCAGCAGCTCAGTGTCCGGCGGGAATTCAGGGGGCTACACCTTC
TRBD1,13,TRBJ1-1,TRBV6-5,.,CASRTGVRTEAFF,TGTGCCAGCAGAACAGGGGTGCGCACTGAAGCTTTCTTT
.,15,TRBJ2-2,TRBV14,few,CASSQEGRGTGELFF,TGTGCCAGCAGCCAAGAGGGTCGGGGAACCGGGGAGCTGTTTTTT
.,16,TRBJ2-3,TRBV9,few,CASSVEGGVGTDTQYF,TGTGCCAGCAGCGTAGAGGGGGGCGTGGGCACAGATACGCAGTATTTT
.,15,TRBJ2-2,TRBV5-1,once,CASSVARANTGELFF,TGCGCCAGCAGCGTAGCCAGGGCGAACACCGGGGAGCTGTTTTTT
.,14,TRBJ1-1,TRBV5-8,once,CASSRWAMNIEAFF,TGTGCCAGCAGCCGCTGGGCCATGAACATTGAAGCTTTCTTT
TRBD1,13,TRBJ1-2,TRBV30,once,CAWGTGGESGYTF,TGTGCCTGGGGGACAGGGGGCGAGAGTGGCTACACCTTC
.,14,TRBJ1-1,TRBV5-1,once,CASSLRGAGTEAFF,TGCGCCAGCAGCTTAAGGGGGGCCGGTACTGAAGCTTTCTTT
.,16,TRBJ2-1,TRBV18,.,CASSPITGGAYNEQFF,TGTGCCAGCTCACCTATAACAGGAGGGGCCTACAATGAGCAGTTCTTC
TRBD2,14,TRBJ2-1,TRBV29-1,.,CSVDGRESYNEQFF,TGCAGCGTAGACGGGAGGGAGTCCTACAATGAGCAGTTCTTC
TRBD1,15,TRBJ2-1,TRBV13,once,CASSDPGQGWYEQFF,TGTGCCAGCAGCGACCCGGGACAGGGGTGGTATGAGCAGTTCTTC
.,14,TRBJ2-2,TRBV2,.,CASSGSRNTGELFF,TGTGCCAGCAGTGGTAGCAGGAACACCGGGGAGCTGTTTTTT